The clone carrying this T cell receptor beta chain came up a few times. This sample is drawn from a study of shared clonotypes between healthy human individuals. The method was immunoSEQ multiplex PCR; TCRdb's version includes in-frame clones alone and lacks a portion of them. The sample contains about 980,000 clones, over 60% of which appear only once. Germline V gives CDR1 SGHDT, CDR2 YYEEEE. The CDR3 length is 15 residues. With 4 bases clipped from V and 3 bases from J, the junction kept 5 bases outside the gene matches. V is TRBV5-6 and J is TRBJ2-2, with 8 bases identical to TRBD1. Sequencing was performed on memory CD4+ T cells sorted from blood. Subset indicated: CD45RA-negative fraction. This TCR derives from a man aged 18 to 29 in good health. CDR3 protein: CASSRDRSYTGELFF. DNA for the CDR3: TGTGCCAGCAGCCGGGACAGGAGTTACACCGGGGAGCTGTTTTTT.